The 9 T cell receptor beta chains below come from one sample, sequenced in a study of blood T cell repertoires in COVID-19. TCRdb's table, derived via immunoSEQ multiplex PCR, lists solely in-frame clones and lacks some. The profile shows about 300,000 clones, more than 75% of them singletons. Source material: peripheral blood. Every receptor here comes from a woman in her thirties or forties who had recovered from COVID-19.

This clone was detected only once. The rearrangement uses TRBV7-9 and TRBJ2-5; possibly TRBD1 for D (6 bases). Trimming took 6 bases from V and 0 from J, leaving 20 bases between them. The CDR3 spans 17 residues. Looked up from germline, CDR1 is SEHNR and CDR2 is FQNEAQ (reference sequence). The CDR3, as DNA: TGTGCCAGCAGACCAGACCGGACAGAAGAGTACCAAGAGACCCAGTACTTC. Amino acid sequence: CASRPDRTEEYQETQYF.

In its sample, this clone was seen once. This sequence joins TRBV18 and TRBJ1-4; 7 bases align to TRBD1. Germline trimming cut 4 bases from V and 6 bases from J; bases unmatched to any gene: 5. The CDR3 runs 14 residues. Germline CDR1 is KGHSH and CDR2 is LQKENI. The DNA of the CDR3 is TGTGCCAGCTCACTTTCCGGGACAGATGAAAAACTGTTTTTT. Its protein product is CASSLSGTDEKLFF. Variable domain in full (rest from reference TRBV18 and TRBJ1-4): NAGVMQNPRHLVRRRGQEARLRCSPMKGHSHVYWYRQLPEEGLKFMVYLQKENIIDESGMPKERFSAEFPKEGPSILRIQQVVRGDSAAYFCASSLSGTDEKLFFGSGTQLSVL.

This chain joins TRBV3-1 (or the pseudogene TRBV3-2) and TRBJ2-1, with TRBD2 matching over 9 bases. The CDR3 extends over 16 amino acids. The V and J ends lost 3 bases and 0 bases, in that order; junction bases with no gene match: 3. CDR1 is LGHDT, CDR2 YNNKEL, per germline (reference sequence). The CDR3 DNA follows: TGTGCCAGCAGCCATCTAGCGGGGAGCTCCTACAATGAGCAGTTCTTC. Residues: CASSHLAGSSYNEQFF.

This chain links TRBV5-5 with TRBJ1-5; possible D gene TRBD1, 5 bases. The V end lost 4 bases, the J end lost 4 bases, and 12 bases lay between the germline ends. CDR3 length: 14 residues. Germline V CDR1 and CDR2: SGHKS, YYEKEE (reference sequence). CDR3 DNA: TGTGCCAGCAGCCAAACAGGTACTAATCAGCCCCAGCATTTT. It is translated as CASSQTGTNQPQHF.

This chain links TRBV7-2 with TRBJ2-2, with 7 nucleotides matching TRBD1. With V trimmed by 4 bases and J by 7 bases, 6 bases remained unmatched. The V gene's germline CDR1 is SGHTA and CDR2 FQGNSA. The CDR3 totals 14 residues. CDR3 sequence: CASSSMTGIGELFF. In nucleotides, the CDR3 is TGTGCCAGCAGCTCCATGACAGGGATCGGGGAGCTGTTTTTT.

Only one count was recorded for this clone. This sequence joins TRBV5-1 and TRBJ2-7, with D hard to call. This CDR3 is 10 amino acids long. The V gene lost 1 base and the J gene lost 7 bases, with 3 bases spanning the gap. Germline V gene data show CDR1 as SGHRS and CDR2 as YFSETQ. The CDR3 region has the DNA TGCGCCAGCAGCTTGCGGGAGCAGTACTTC. Translation gives CASSLREQYF.

This sequence joins TRBV6-6 and TRBJ1-5, with 7 bases matching TRBD1. This CDR3 spans 16 amino acids. Trimming took 0 bases from V and 3 from J; bases not matched to a gene: 5. Germline V lookup: CDR1 MNHNY, CDR2 SVGAGI (reference sequence). The CDR3 loop reads CASSYSNRGSNQPQHF. CDR3 DNA: TGTGCCAGCAGTTACTCGAACAGGGGTTCCAATCAGCCCCAGCATTTT.

This chain uses TRBV10-3 with TRBJ1-2, with D possibly being TRBD1 (6 bases). V was shortened by 6 bases and J by 4 bases, with 21 bases between the two germline ends. The CDR3 contains 16 residues. Germline V gives CDR1 ENHRY, CDR2 SYGVKD. The DNA of the CDR3 is TGTGCCATCAGGGTAACCTACAGGGTGGGGATCTATGGCTACACCTTC. It is translated as CAIRVTYRVGIYGYTF.

Only one count was recorded for this clone. This chain joins TRBV11-2 and TRBJ2-7; 9 bases are a match to TRBD1. Germline lookup yields CDR1 SGHAT and CDR2 FQNNGV. The CDR3 has 14 amino acids. After removal of 3 bases from V and 6 bases from J, the junction contained 6 bases not matched to a gene. The CDR3 nucleotides read TGTGCCAGCAGCTTCGGGACAGGGAATGTCGAGCAGTACTTC. Translation: CASSFGTGNVEQYF.